Below, one TCR beta chain is given with its context. It lacks a known antigen. No base quality values were provided; no much bigger clone lies one nucleotide off. The immunoSEQ kit was used, according to the manufacturer's recommendations, to generate TCR beta libraries from genomic DNA. To prepare the libraries, a first multiplex PCR with proprietary primers was run, followed by a second PCR that added unique barcodes, and a bead cleanup was done after each round. Each sample batch included a kit-provided positive control reaction and a negative control reaction. The final libraries underwent checking on an Agilent 4200 TapeStation D1000 ScreenTape, volumetric pooling, and quantification by qPCR. Sequencing was performed on an Illumina NextSeq500 with a MidOutput 150-cycle cartridge, and 156 Read1 and 15 Index1 cycles were run with kit custom primers. The pooled library was loaded at approximately 0.98 pM with 20% PhiX control spiked in. Per the authors' processing: Vendor-processed data were analyzed in R, with a clonotype defined as all T cells sharing the same CDR3 nucleotide sequence. For clone abundance analyses, frequencies were normalized to the 10,000 most abundant clones in each sample. Public T cell clones, which averaged fewer than five per sample, were removed prior to analysis. Tumor-enriched and baseline blood-enriched clonotypes were defined by at least a 32-fold difference in abundance between compartments. Clonotypes expanded or contracted between blood time points were identified with a beta-binomial differential abundance model. Similarity between tumor and blood repertoires was quantified using the Baroni-Urbani and Buser coefficient, and groups were compared with two-tailed Wilcoxon tests in R. TCRdb took over this immuneACCESS table, retaining in-frame rearrangements with V and J assigned. Such tables are incomplete; in checked studies, under half of the missing clones stem from an unresolved V gene, and the remainder is unexplained. From that table come the V and J calls and clone size; the DNA was used to work out D and trimming. The sample data list 50,000 to 65,000 clones, and roughly 80% of these were observed just once. The ten most abundant clones make up approximately 6.6% of the sample.

Sample time point, as interpreted from the label and publication: blood 4 weeks post-SBRT, at nephrectomy. The treatment or condition label corresponds to: 15 Gy SBRT to primary tumor, nephrectomy 4 weeks later. The samples were drawn from a clinical trial, where primary renal cell carcinomas were treated with 15 Gy of stereotactic body radiation therapy and then removed by nephrectomy 4 weeks afterward. To follow tumor-enriched clonotypes, serial peripheral blood was collected from radiation-treated patients at baseline and at 2 weeks and 4 weeks after SBRT. Every patient had renal cell carcinoma of clear cell pathology. Genomic DNA for TCR sequencing was prepared using the QIAamp DNA Blood Mini Kit (Qiagen). The analyses included just those samples that passed every quality control check. These data come from a study of radiation and T cells in renal cell carcinoma (dated by TCRdb to 2020 to 2022). Regarding the study in general: A total of some 55 samples underwent TCR beta sequencing, made up of approximately 26 tumors and some 27 peripheral blood samples. Across all 50 or so samples, 4,016,671 unique CDR3 nucleotide sequences encoding 2 million to 3 million unique CDR3 amino acid sequences were identified. The last blood draw happened 4 weeks after radiation, timed to coincide with nephrectomy. Beyond this particular receptor, the publication reports: Effects of radiation dose or scheduling on the TCR repertoire could not be addressed with the single-armed trial design. Because pretreatment tumor biopsies were not available, the baseline intratumoral presence of clonotypes could not be determined. An increase in top tumor clonotypes in blood was observed from baseline to 2 weeks post-radiation, followed by contraction by 4 weeks, which was taken to suggest transient expansion of tumor-resident clones. Changes in the blood repertoire were not tracked past 4 weeks after treatment.

V and J are trimmed by 7 bases and 7 bases, and the gene matches miss 17 bases of the junction. From its cysteine to its phenylalanine, the CDR3 spans 17 amino acids. Here the CDR3 DNA is all that survives: 51 bases in frame from base 1. CDR1 is given as LNHDA and CDR2 as SQIVND, both from the germline V gene (reference sequence). The clonotype was recovered from a man aged 55 to 69 with renal cell carcinoma. Sequencing used blood, obtained from a patient whose treatment included radiotherapy and nephrectomy. Here the chain combines TRBV19 and TRBJ1-4; TRBD1 fits 8 bases in the junction. The DNA is TGTGCCAGTACCCCCGGGGACAGGCTCATAGTTGGTGAAAAACTGTTTTTT. Translated, it gives CASTPGDRLIVGEKLFF.